The next 5 T cell receptor beta chains were all read from a single sample in a study of T cell changes during pregnancy in multiple sclerosis. The method was immunoSEQ multiplex PCR; TCRdb's version includes in-frame clones alone and lacks a portion of them. The sample lists tens of thousands of clones, about 91% occurring once. The sequences come from CD4+ T cells from peripheral blood mononuclear cells, collected in the third trimester of pregnancy. Receptor source: a female donor in good health, enrolled as a control in a pregnancy study.

The J gene is TRBJ1-2, the V gene TRBV5-4; the match to TRBD1 covers 7 bases. This CDR3 region has 14 residues. CDR1 is SGHNT, CDR2 YYREEE, per germline (reference sequence). Trimming took 4 bases from V and 2 from J; bases not matched to a gene: 5. As DNA, the CDR3 is TGTGCCAGCAGCGAGGGACAGCTCAACTATGGCTACACCTTC. Encoded protein: CASSEGQLNYGYTF.

This rearrangement joins TRBV10-3 to TRBJ1-2; TRBD1 might be the D (5 bases). Germline CDR1 ENHRY, CDR2 SYGVKD. The CDR3 sequence is 12 residues long. The ends were cut back, 2 bases at V and 7 bases at J, with 8 bases in the middle. This chain's CDR3 is CAISEPRAGYTF. For the CDR3, the DNA is TGTGCCATCAGTGAGCCCAGGGCTGGCTACACCTTC.

This rearrangement joins TRBV5-5 to TRBJ2-7; D possibly corresponds to TRBD2 (7 bases). Between the trimmed V and J ends, which lost 0 bases and 2 bases, there was a span of 12 bases. CDR1 SGHKS and CDR2 YYEKEE come from the germline V gene (reference sequence). The CDR3 is made up of 15 amino acids. This chain's CDR3 is CASSLGAGAPYEQYF. The CDR3 DNA reads as TGTGCCAGCAGCTTGGGTGCGGGGGCACCCTACGAGCAGTACTTC.

V usage is TRBV4-3 and J usage is TRBJ2-1; tentatively, D is TRBD2 (6 bases). Trimming cost V 1 base and J 12 bases, with 10 bases left between them. CDR3 length equals 12 residues. From germline, CDR1 is LGHNA and CDR2 YSLEER. The CDR3 coding sequence is TGCGCCAGCAGCCAAGGACCGACTAGGCAGTTCTTC. Its protein is CASSQGPTRQFF.

This chain links TRBV7-9 with TRBJ1-2, with TRBD1 as a possible D gene (6 bases). CDR1 and CDR2 from the germline V gene are SEHNR and FQNEAQ (reference sequence). CDR3 length equals 15 residues. Trimming removed 6 bases from V and 7 bases from J, with 21 bases in between. The DNA of the CDR3 is TGTGCCAGCAGACTCGGGGGGGGGCGCGAGACTGGCTACACCTTC. The encoded protein is CASRLGGGRETGYTF.